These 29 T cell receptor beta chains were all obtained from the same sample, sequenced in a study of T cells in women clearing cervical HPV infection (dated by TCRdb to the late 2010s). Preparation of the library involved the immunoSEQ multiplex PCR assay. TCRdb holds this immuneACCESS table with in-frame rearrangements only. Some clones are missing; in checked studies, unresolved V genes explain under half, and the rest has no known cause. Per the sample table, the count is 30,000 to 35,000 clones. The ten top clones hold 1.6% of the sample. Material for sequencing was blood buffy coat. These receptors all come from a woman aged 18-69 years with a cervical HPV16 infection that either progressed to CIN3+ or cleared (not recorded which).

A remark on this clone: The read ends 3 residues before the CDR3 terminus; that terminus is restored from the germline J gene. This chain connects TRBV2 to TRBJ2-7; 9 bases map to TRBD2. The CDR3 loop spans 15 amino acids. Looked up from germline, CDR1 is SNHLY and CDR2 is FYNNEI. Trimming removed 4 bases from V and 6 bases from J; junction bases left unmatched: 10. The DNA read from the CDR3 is TGTGCCAGCAGTGCCGTTTTGATAGCGGGAGCCGAG. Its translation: CASSAVLIAGAE. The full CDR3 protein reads CASSAVLIAGAEQYF.

CDR3 residues: CSVPVPGGSYDYTF. The CDR3 bases that were read are TGCAGCGTGCCCGTTCCTGGGGGCTCCTACGAC. The chain joins TRBV29-1 to TRBJ1-2; possibly TRBD1 for D (6 bases). The CDR3 end is not reached by the read, which stops 3 residues before it; the germline J gene fills it in. CDR3 size: 14 residues. Looked up from germline, CDR1 is SQVTM and CDR2 is ANQGSEA.

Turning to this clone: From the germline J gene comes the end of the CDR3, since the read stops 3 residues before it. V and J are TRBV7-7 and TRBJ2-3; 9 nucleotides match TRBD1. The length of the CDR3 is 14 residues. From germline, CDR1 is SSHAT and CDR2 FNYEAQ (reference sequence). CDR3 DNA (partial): TGTGCCAGCAGCCGCCGGGACAGGGAGGAGACG. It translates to CASSRRDREET. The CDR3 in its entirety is CASSRRDREETQYF.

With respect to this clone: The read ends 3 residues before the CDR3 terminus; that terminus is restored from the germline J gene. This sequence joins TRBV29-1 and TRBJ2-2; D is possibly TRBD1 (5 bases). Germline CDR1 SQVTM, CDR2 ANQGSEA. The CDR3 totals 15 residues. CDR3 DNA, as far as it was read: TGCAGCGTTGGGACGGACAACTCTGGGGCCAACGTG. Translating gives CSVGTDNSGANV. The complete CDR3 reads CSVGTDNSGANVLFF.

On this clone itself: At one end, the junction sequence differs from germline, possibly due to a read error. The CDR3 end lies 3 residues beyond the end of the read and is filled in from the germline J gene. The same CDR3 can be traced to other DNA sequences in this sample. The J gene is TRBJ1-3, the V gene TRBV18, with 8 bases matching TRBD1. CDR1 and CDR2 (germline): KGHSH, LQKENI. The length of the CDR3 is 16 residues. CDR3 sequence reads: CASSLQGAVSGNTIYF. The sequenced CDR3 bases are TGTGCCAGCTCACTCCAGGGGGCTGTCTCTGGAAACACG.

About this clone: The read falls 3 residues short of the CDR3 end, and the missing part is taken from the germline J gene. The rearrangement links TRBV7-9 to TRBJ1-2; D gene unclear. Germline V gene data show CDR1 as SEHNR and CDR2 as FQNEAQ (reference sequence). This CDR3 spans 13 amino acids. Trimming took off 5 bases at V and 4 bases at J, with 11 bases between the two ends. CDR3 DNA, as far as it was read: TGTGCCAGCAGCCCCGAAGGGTTCTATGGC. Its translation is CASSPEGFYG. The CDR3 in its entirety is CASSPEGFYGYTF.

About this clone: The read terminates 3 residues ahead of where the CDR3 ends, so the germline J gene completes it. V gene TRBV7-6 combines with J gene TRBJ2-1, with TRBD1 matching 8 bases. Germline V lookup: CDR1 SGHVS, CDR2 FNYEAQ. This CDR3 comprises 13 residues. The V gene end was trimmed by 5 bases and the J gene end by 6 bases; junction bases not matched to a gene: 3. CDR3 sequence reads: CASSQDRVNEQFF. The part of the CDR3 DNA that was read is TGTGCCAGCAGCCAGGACAGGGTCAATGAG.

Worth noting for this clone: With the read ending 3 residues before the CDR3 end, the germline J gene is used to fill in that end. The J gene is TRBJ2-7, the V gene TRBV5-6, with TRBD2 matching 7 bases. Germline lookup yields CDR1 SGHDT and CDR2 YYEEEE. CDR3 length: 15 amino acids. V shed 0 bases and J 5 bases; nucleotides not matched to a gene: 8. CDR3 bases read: TGTGCCAGCAGCTTGGGGGGGGGAGTCAGCGACGAG. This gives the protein CASSLGGGVSDE. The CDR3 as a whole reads CASSLGGGVSDEQYF. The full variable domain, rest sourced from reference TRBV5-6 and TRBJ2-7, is DAGVTQSPTHLIKTRGQQVTLRCSPKSGHDTVSWYQQALGQGPQFIFQYYEEEERQRGNFPDRFSGHQFPNYSSELNVNALLLGDSALYLCASSLGGGVSDEQYFGPGTRLTVT.

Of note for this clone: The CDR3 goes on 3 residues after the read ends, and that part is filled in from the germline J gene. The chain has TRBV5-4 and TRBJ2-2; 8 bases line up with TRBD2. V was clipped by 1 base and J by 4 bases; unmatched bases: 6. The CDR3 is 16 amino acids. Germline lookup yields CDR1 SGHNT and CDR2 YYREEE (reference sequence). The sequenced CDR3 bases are TGTGCCAGCAGCTTGCCAGGGACTAGTGGCACCGGGGAG. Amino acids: CASSLPGTSGTGE. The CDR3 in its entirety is CASSLPGTSGTGELFF.

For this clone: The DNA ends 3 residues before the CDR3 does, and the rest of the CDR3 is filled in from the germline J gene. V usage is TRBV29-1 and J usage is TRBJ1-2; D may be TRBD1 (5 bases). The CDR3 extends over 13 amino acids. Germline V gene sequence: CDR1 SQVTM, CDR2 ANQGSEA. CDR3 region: CSVQGTSGSDYTF. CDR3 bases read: TGCAGCGTTCAAGGGACTAGCGGGAGCGAC.

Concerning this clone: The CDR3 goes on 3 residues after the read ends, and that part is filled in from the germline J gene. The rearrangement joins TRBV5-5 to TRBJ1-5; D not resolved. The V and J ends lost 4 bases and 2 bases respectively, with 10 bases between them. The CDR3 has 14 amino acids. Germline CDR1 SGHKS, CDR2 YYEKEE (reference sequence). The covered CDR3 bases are TGTGCCAGCAGCGTGATGGCAGGCAATCAGCCC. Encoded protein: CASSVMAGNQP. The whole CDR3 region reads CASSVMAGNQPQHF.

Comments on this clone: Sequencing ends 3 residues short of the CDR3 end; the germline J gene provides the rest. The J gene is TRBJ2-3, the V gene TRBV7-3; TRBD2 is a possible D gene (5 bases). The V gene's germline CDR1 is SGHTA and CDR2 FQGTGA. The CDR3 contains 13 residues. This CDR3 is CASSLNNGETQYF. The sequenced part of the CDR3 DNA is TGTGCCAGCAGCTTAAACAACGGGGAGACG.

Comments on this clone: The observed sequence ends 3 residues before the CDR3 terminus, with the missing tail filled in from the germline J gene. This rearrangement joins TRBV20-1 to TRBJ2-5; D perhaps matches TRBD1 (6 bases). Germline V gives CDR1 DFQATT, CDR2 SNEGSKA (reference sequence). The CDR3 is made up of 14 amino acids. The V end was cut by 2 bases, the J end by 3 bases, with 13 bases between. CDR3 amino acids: CSARLDRSKETQYF. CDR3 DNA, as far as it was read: TGCAGTGCTAGACTGGACAGATCAAAAGAGACC.

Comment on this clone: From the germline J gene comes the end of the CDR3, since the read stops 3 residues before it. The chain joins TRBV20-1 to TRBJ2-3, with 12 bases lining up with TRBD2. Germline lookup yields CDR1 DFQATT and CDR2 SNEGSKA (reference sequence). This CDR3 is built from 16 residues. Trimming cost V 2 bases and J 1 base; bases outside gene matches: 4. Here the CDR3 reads CSARRASGGGTDTQYF. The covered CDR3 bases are TGCAGTGCTAGAAGGGCTAGCGGGGGGGGCACAGATACG.

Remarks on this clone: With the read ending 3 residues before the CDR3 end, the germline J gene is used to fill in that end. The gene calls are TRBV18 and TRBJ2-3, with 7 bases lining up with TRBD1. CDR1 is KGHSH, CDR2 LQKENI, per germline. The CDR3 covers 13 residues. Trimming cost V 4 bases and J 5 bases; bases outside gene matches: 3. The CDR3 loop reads CASSQGAGDTQYF. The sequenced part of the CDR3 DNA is TGTGCCAGCTCACAGGGGGCCGGAGATACG.

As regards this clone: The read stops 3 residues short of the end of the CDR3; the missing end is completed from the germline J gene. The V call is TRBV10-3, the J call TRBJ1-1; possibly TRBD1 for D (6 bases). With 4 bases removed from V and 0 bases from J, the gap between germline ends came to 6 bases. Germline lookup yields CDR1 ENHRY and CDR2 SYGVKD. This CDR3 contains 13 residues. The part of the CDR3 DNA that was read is TGTGCCATCAGTGGACAGGTGAACACTGAA. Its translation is CAISGQVNTE. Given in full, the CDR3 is CAISGQVNTEAFF.

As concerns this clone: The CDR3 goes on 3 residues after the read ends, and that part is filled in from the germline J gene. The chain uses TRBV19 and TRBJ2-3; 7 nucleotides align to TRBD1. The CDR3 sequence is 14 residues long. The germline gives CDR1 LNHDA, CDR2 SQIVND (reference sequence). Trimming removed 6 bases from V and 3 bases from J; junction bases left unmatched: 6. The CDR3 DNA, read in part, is TGTGCCAGTAGCCCCAACAGGGGAACAGATACG. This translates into CASSPNRGTDT. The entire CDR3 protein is CASSPNRGTDTQYF.

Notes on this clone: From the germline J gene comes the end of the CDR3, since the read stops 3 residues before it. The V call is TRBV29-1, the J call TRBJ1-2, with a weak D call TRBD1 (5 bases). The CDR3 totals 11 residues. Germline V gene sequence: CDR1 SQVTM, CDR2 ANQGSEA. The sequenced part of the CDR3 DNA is TGCAGCGTTGACAGGGATCGGGGC. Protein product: CSVDRDRG. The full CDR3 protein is CSVDRDRGYTF.

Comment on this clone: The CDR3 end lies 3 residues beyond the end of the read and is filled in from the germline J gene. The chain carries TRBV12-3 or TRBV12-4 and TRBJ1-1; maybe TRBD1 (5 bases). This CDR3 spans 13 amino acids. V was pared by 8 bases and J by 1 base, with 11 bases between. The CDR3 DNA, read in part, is TGTGCCAGCGTGGGGCAACCGAACACTGAA. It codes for CASVGQPNTE. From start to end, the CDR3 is CASVGQPNTEAFF.

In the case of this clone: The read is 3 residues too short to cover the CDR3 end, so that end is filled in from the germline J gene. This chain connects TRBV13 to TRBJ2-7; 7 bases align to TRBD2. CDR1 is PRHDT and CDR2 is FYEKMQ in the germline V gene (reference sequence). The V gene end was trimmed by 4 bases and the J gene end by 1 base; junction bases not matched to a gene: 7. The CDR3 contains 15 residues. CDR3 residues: CASSSPAGFSYEQYF. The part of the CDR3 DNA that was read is TGTGCCAGCAGCTCGCCAGCGGGATTTTCCTACGAG.

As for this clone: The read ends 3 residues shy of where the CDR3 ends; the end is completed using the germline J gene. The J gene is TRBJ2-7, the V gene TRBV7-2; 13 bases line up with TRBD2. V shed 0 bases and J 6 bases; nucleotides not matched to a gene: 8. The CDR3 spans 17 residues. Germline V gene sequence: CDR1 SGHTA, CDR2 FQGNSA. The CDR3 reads CASSLALRTSGSGEQYF. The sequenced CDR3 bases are TGTGCCAGCAGCTTAGCCCTTAGGACTAGCGGGAGCGGCGAG.

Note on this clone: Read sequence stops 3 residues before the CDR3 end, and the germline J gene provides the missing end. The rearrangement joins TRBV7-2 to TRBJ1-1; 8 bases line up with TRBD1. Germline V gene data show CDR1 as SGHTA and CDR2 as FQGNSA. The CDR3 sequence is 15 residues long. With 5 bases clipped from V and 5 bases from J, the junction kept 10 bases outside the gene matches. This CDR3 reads CASSVDRVEGTEAFF. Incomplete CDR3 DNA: TGTGCCAGCAGCGTGGACAGGGTGGAGGGGACTGAA.

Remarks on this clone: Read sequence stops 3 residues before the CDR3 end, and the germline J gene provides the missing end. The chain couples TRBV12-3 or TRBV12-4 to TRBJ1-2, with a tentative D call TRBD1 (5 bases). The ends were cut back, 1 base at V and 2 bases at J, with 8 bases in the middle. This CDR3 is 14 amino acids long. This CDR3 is CASSLGQPNYGYTF. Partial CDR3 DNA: TGTGCCAGCAGTTTAGGACAGCCCAACTATGGC.

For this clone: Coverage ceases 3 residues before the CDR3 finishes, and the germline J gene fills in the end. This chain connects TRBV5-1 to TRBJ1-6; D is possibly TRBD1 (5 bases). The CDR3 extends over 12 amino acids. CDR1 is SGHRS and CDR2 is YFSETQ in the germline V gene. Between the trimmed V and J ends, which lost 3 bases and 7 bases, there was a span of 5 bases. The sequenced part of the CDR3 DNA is TGCGCCAGCAGCTCAGGGAATTCACCC. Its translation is CASSSGNSP. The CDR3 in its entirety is CASSSGNSPLHF. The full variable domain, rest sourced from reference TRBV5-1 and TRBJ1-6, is KAGVTQTPRYLIKTRGQQVTLSCSPISGHRSVSWYQQTPGQGLQFLFEYFSETQRNKGNFPGRFSGRQFSNSRSEMNVSTLELGDSALYLCASSSGNSPLHFGNGTRLTVT.

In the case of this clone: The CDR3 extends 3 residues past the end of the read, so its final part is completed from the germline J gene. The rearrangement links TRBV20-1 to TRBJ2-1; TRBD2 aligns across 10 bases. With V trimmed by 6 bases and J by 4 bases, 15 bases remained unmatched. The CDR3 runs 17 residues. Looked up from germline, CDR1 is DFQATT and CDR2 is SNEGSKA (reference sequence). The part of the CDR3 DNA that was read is TGCAGTGCAAGTGGTCTGGTAACTAGCGGGGAATACAATGAG. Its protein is CSASGLVTSGEYNE. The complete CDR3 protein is CSASGLVTSGEYNEQFF.

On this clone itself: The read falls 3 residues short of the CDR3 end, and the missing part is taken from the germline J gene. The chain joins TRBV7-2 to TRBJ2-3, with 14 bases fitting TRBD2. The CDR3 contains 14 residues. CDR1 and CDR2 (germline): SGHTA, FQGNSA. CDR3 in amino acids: CASSETSGRAAQYF. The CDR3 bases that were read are TGTGCCAGCAGCGAGACTAGCGGGAGGGCTGCG.

The sequenced CDR3 bases are TGCGCCAGCAGGCAACCAACAGGGGATGGGGCCAACGTG. Translated: CASRQPTGDGANV. The CDR3 in full is CASRQPTGDGANVLFF. V and J are TRBV5-1 and TRBJ2-2; 7 bases are a match to TRBD1. The CDR3 end lies 3 residues beyond the end of the read and is filled in from the germline J gene. Germline V gives CDR1 SGHRS, CDR2 YFSETQ. CDR3 length equals 16 residues.

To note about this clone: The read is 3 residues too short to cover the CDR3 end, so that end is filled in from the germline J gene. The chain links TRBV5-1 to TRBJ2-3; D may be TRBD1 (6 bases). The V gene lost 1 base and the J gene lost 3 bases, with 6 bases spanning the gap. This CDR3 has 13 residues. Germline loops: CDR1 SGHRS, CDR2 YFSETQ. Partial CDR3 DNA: TGCGCCAGCAGCTTGACAGGGACAGATACG. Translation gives CASSLTGTDT. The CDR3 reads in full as CASSLTGTDTQYF.

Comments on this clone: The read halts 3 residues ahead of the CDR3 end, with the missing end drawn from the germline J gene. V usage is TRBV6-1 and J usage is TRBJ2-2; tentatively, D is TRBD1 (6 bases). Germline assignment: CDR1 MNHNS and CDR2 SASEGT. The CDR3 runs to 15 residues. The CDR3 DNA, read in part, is TGTGCCAGCAGTGAAGCCCAAGTGGGGGCCAACGTG. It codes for CASSEAQVGANV. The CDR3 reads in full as CASSEAQVGANVLFF.